The T cell receptor beta chain described here comes from a study of blood T cell repertoires in COVID-19. Study in general: Specimens from acute and convalescent COVID-19 originated in the United States, Italy and Spain. T cells, B-cell-depleted T cells, or PBMCs provided the cDNA or gDNA that served as material.

The V and J ends lost 0 bases and 5 bases, in that order; junction bases with no gene match: 6. CDR1 is MNHEY and CDR2 is SVGEGT in the germline V gene. This CDR3 region has 16 residues. A single count supports this clone. Per the original methods: Amplification from reference gene primers served as the basis for estimated nucleated cell counts. The protocol was immunoSEQ multiplex PCR, while the TCRdb copy is restricted to in-frame clones and leaves out a portion. That table gives V, J and clone size, and the DNA gave D and trimming. The repertoire holds over 200,000 clones, with around four fifths as singletons.

J is TRBJ2-1 and V is TRBV6-2 or TRBV6-3, with 8 nucleotides matching TRBD2. This receptor was taken from a woman in her 70s with active or convalescent COVID-19. The sample comprised peripheral blood. The CDR3 nucleotides are TGTGCCAGCAGTTACTCCTGGACTAGCCCGCACAATGAGCAGTTCTTC. It yields the protein CASSYSWTSPHNEQFF.